One sample yielded the 6 T cell receptor beta chains listed below, sequenced in a study of blood T cells in healthy people across ages. The second PCR ran roughly 7 to 12 cycles with a sample-barcoded 5' primer and J-beta primers. Using its own MiXCR run on the 5' RACE reads, TCRdb lists one record per CDR3 protein. In the table there are 800,000 or so distinct CDR3 sequences, under 80% of which are singletons. The material sequenced was blood. The receptors were sampled from a man under 40 in good health.

This chain joins TRBV20-1 and TRBJ2-5; the D is unclear. Germline V gene data show CDR1 as DFQATT and CDR2 as SNEGSKA (reference sequence). The CDR3 runs to 16 residues. V lost 5 bases and J 2 bases, leaving 21 bases between the germline ends. CDR3 region: CSALDPRSPHQETQYF. CDR3 coding DNA: TGCAGTGCTTTGGACCCCCGTAGCCCCCATCAAGAGACCCAGTACTTC.

As regards this clonotype: This sequence may be a read error, since a much larger clone differs from it by one base. The V and J genes are TRBV11-2 and TRBJ2-3; 11 nucleotides align to TRBD2. The germline gives CDR1 SGHAT, CDR2 FQNNGV. With V trimmed by 3 bases and J by 6 bases, 5 bases remained unmatched. The CDR3 has 15 residues. The CDR3 DNA reads TGTGCCAGCAGCTTTACCCTAGCGGGGGGTGATACGCAGTATTTT. Its translation: CASSFTLAGGDTQYF.

Only one count was recorded for this clonotype. The genes are TRBV7-2 and TRBJ2-3; D is possibly TRBD2 (5 bases). The CDR3 has 17 residues. The V end lost 5 bases, the J end lost 0 bases, and 18 bases lay between the germline ends. CDR1 is SGHTA, CDR2 FQGNSA, per germline. The CDR3 DNA follows: TGTGCCAGCAGCCTTGGGCCACTAGGGTCTAGCACAGATACGCAGTATTTT. The encoded protein is CASSLGPLGSSTDTQYF.

The chain recombines TRBV6-5 with TRBJ2-7, with TRBD2 identical over 14 bases. CDR1 and CDR2 from the germline V gene are MNHEY and SVGAGI. The ends lost 1 base at V and 2 bases at J; junction bases unmatched: 7. The CDR3 totals 18 residues. CDR3: CASSYLTGTSGGAYEQYF. The CDR3 region has the DNA TGTGCCAGCAGTTACTTAACCGGGACTAGCGGGGGAGCCTACGAGCAGTACTTC.

The gene calls are TRBV6-6 and TRBJ1-2; D uncertain. The CDR3 totals 11 residues. V was trimmed by 5 bases and J by 8 bases, leaving 9 bases between them. Germline V lookup: CDR1 MNHNY, CDR2 SVGAGI (reference sequence). This chain's CDR3 is CASSQGSGYTF. The CDR3 nucleotides read TGTGCCAGCAGTCAAGGTTCAGGCTACACCTTC.

In its sample, this clonotype was seen a few times. This chain links TRBV12-3 or TRBV12-4 with TRBJ2-1; TRBD2 matches at 11 bases. Losses at the gene ends were 6 bases for V and 4 bases for J; bases not matched to a gene: 5. CDR3 size: 15 residues. The CDR3 spells CASRPTSGAYNEQFF. The CDR3 coding sequence is TGTGCCAGCAGACCGACTAGCGGGGCTTACAATGAGCAGTTCTTC.